The entry below gives a single T cell receptor beta chain sequence along with its context. The data belong to a study of blood T cell repertoires in COVID-19. About the study: From the United States, Italy and Spain came samples of acute and convalescent COVID-19.

Per the original methods: Amplification of reference gene primers was used by the study to estimate nucleated cell counts. The protocol was immunoSEQ multiplex PCR, while the TCRdb copy is restricted to in-frame clones and leaves out a portion. V, J and clone size were drawn from that table, and D and trimming were deduced from the DNA. Of tens of thousands of clones in the sample, about 70% were seen once. The CDR3 length is 14 residues. The V gene lost 5 bases and the J gene lost 0 bases, with 9 bases spanning the gap. Germline V gene data show CDR1 as MNHEY and CDR2 as SVGAGI. Sequencing input: peripheral blood. The genes are TRBV6-5 and TRBJ2-3; tentatively, D is TRBD1 (5 bases). The source is a man of 80 years or more with acute or convalescent COVID-19. DNA of the CDR3: TGTGCCAGCAGTACAGGCCCTAGCACAGATACGCAGTATTTT. This sequence encodes CASSTGPSTDTQYF.